The 29 T cell receptor beta chains in this list originate from one sample, sequenced in a study of blood T cell repertoires in COVID-19. The assay was immunoSEQ multiplex PCR, and TCRdb's table has in-frame clones only and misses some. The sample has 120,000 to 150,000 clones, around 88% seen once. Sequencing was carried out using peripheral blood. These receptors all stem from an older woman with acute or convalescent COVID-19.

With regard to this clone: This CDR3 is also generated by other DNA sequences in the sample. The chain uses TRBV9 and TRBJ1-2; 8 bases line up with TRBD1. The germline V gene encodes CDR1 SGDLS and CDR2 YYNGEE. This CDR3 contains 14 residues. V lost 2 bases and J lost 5; bases outside the gene matches: 5. The CDR3 protein is CASSVGQGSYGYTF. DNA of the CDR3: TGTGCCAGCAGCGTCGGACAGGGTTCTTATGGCTACACCTTC.

The chain combines TRBV7-2 with TRBJ1-6; TRBD1 aligns across 7 bases. Germline loops: CDR1 SGHTA, CDR2 FQGNSA. The CDR3 is made up of 15 amino acids. V shed 5 bases, J shed 8 bases, and the junction held 9 bases outside the gene matches. The CDR3 DNA follows: TGTGCCAGCAGCCCCGCGGCAGGGGGTGATTCACCCCTCCACTTT. This sequence encodes CASSPAAGGDSPLHF.

This chain connects TRBV6-1 to TRBJ2-1; 12 bases agree with TRBD2. Germline CDR1 and CDR2: MNHNS and SASEGT. CDR3 size: 20 residues. V shed 2 bases and J 0 bases; nucleotides not matched to a gene: 11. CDR3 residues: CASSERSSGGVPSSYNEQFF. CDR3 bases: TGTGCCAGCAGTGAAAGGTCTAGCGGGGGGGTCCCGAGCTCCTACAATGAGCAGTTCTTC.

This chain uses TRBV24-1 with TRBJ2-1; D possibly corresponds to TRBD2 (6 bases). Trimming removed 1 base from V and 9 bases from J, with 9 bases in between. CDR1 is KGHDR and CDR2 is SFDVKD in the germline V gene. This CDR3 has 13 residues. CDR3 sequence reads: CATSDFGGGEQFF. The CDR3 DNA is TGTGCCACCAGTGATTTTGGGGGAGGTGAGCAGTTCTTC.

This clone occurred a few times. This sequence joins TRBV27 and TRBJ1-4; D is unclear. The CDR3 consists of 15 residues. Per germline, CDR1 MNHEY and CDR2 SMNVEV (reference sequence). The V end lost 3 bases, the J end lost 6 bases, and 14 bases lay between the germline ends. The CDR3 region has the DNA TGTGCCAGCAGTTTGGAACTAGGGCGGGATGAAAAACTGTTTTTT. Translation gives CASSLELGRDEKLFF.

The chain combines TRBV28 with TRBJ1-2, with a weak D call TRBD1 (6 bases). The CDR3 spans 14 residues. CDR1 MDHEN and CDR2 SYDVKM come from the germline V gene. Trimming removed 6 bases from V and 4 bases from J, with 15 bases in between. The CDR3 sequence: CASRDPTGAYGYTF. The CDR3 DNA is TGTGCCAGCAGGGACCCGACAGGAGCCTATGGCTACACCTTC.

Turning to this clone: No DNA is shown, since the ends of the CDR3 on it are uncertain; the CDR3 is the one TCRdb lists. The chain links TRBV7-2 to TRBJ1-2; TRBD1 is the table's D call and was not checked against the DNA. Germline CDR1 SGHTA, CDR2 FQGNSA. The CDR3 is 14 residues long, counting both termini. This CDR3 is CASSLNQGVAPGTF.

This clone was seen just once. The rearrangement uses TRBV28 and TRBJ1-4, with TRBD1 as a possible D gene (6 bases). CDR3 length: 16 amino acids. Germline V gene data show CDR1 as MDHEN and CDR2 as SYDVKM. With 6 bases removed from V and 7 bases from J, the gap between germline ends came to 21 bases. The CDR3 DNA is TGTGCCAGCAGGGAACCGAGGGGGGGGAGCTCTGAAAAACTGTTTTTT. Its protein is CASREPRGGSSEKLFF. The full variable domain, with the rest looked up from reference TRBV28 and TRBJ1-4, is DVKVTQSSRYLVKRTGEKVFLECVQDMDHENMFWYRQDPGLGLRLIYFSYDVKMKEKGDIPEGYSVSREKKERFSLILESASTNQTSMYLCASREPRGGSSEKLFFGSGTQLSVL.

V usage is TRBV7-2 and J usage is TRBJ2-7, with 9 nucleotides matching TRBD1. Germline V lookup: CDR1 SGHTA, CDR2 FQGNSA. After removal of 4 bases from V and 3 bases from J, the junction contained 4 bases not matched to a gene. The CDR3 sequence is 14 residues long. The CDR3 loop is CASSSTGQGYEQYF. As DNA, the CDR3 is TGTGCCAGCAGCTCAACGGGACAGGGCTACGAGCAGTACTTC. Combining the CDR3 with reference TRBV7-2 and TRBJ2-7 gives the whole variable domain GAGVSQSPSNKVTEKGKDVELRCDPISGHTALYWYRQSLGQGLEFLIYFQGNSAPDKSGLPSDRFSAERTGGSVSTLTIQRTQQEDSAVYLCASSSTGQGYEQYFGPGTRLTVT.

This clone appeared a single time. The chain combines TRBV4-3 with TRBJ1-5; D unresolved. The CDR3 runs 15 residues. V was cut by 2 bases and J by 0 bases, with 8 bases left in between. Per the germline V gene, CDR1 is LGHNA and CDR2 is YSLEER. The CDR3 is CASSQNSYSNQPQHF. CDR3 DNA sequence: TGCGCCAGCAGCCAAAACAGCTATAGCAATCAGCCCCAGCATTTT.

The chain couples TRBV6-5 to TRBJ1-2, with 7 bases identical to TRBD1. Unmatched junction bases numbered 6, after V lost 9 bases and J lost 2 bases. Germline assignment: CDR1 MNHEY and CDR2 SVGAGI. The CDR3 spans 13 residues. DNA for the CDR3: TGTGCCAGTCACCTACAGGGGAACTATGGCTACACCTTC. Its protein product is CASHLQGNYGYTF.

The chain recombines TRBV11-2 with TRBJ2-6, with D hard to call. Per germline, CDR1 SGHAT and CDR2 FQNNGV. With 0 bases removed from V and 2 bases from J, the gap between germline ends came to 11 bases. The CDR3 runs to 17 residues. CDR3 DNA: TGTGCCAGCAGCTTAGATCCTACTGCGACTGGGGCCAACGTCCTGACTTTC. This translates into CASSLDPTATGANVLTF.

This chain links TRBV7-2 with TRBJ1-5; D remains unclear. The CDR3 consists of 12 residues. Trimming shortened V by 4 bases and J by 9 bases, and 10 bases separated the two germline ends. Germline loops: CDR1 SGHTA, CDR2 FQGNSA. In DNA, the CDR3 is TGTGCCAGCAGCTCCTCTCTATGGCCCCAGCATTTT. Residues: CASSSSLWPQHF.

The V and J genes are TRBV29-1 and TRBJ2-7; TRBD1 matches 9 bases. V was pared by 3 bases and J by 3 bases, with 3 bases of the junction left unmatched. Germline CDR1 reads SQVTM; CDR2 reads ANQGSEA. The CDR3 extends over 13 amino acids. The CDR3 DNA reads as TGCAGCGTTGAGGACAGGGGAAGCTACGAGCAGTACTTC. Amino acid sequence: CSVEDRGSYEQYF.

This clone was detected a few times. This chain's CDR3 is CASSPSAGAITDTQYF. The CDR3 coding sequence is TGTGCCAGCAGTCCCTCGGCGGGCGCTATCACAGATACGCAGTATTTT. The rearrangement uses TRBV6-6 and TRBJ2-3; a possible D gene is TRBD2 (5 bases). The CDR3 totals 16 residues. Germline V CDR1 and CDR2: MNHNY, SVGAGI (reference sequence). V gave up 5 bases and J gave up 2 bases, with 17 bases separating them.

This chain links TRBV29-1 with TRBJ1-4; D is possibly TRBD1 (5 bases). The CDR3 runs to 15 residues. CDR1 is SQVTM and CDR2 is ANQGSEA in the germline V gene. V was clipped by 5 bases and J by 2 bases, with 15 bases between them. The CDR3 reads CSVRVGGTTNEKLFF. In nucleotides, the CDR3 is TGCAGCGTTCGTGTCGGAGGGACTACTAATGAAAAACTGTTTTTT.

This clone was recorded only once. V and J are TRBV3-1 (or the pseudogene TRBV3-2) and TRBJ1-5; D perhaps matches TRBD1 (5 bases). Germline CDR1 and CDR2: LGHDT and YNNKEL (reference sequence). The V end lost 0 bases, the J end lost 4 bases, and 10 bases lay between the germline ends. The CDR3 sequence is 15 residues long. The CDR3 coding sequence is TGTGCCAGCAGCCAAGACAGGGTAGAGAATCAGCCCCAGCATTTT. Its translation is CASSQDRVENQPQHF.

The V and J genes are TRBV7-6 and TRBJ1-2; D may be TRBD1 (6 bases). Germline CDR1 is SGHVS and CDR2 is FNYEAQ. The CDR3 runs to 15 residues. V lost 5 bases to trimming and J lost 0 bases, with 13 bases between them. CDR3 in DNA: TGTGCCAGCAGCCAATCCGGACAGTCTAACTATGGCTACACCTTC. Amino acids: CASSQSGQSNYGYTF. The variable domain in full, completed from reference TRBV7-6 and TRBJ1-2, reads GAGVSQSPRYKVTKRGQDVALRCDPISGHVSLYWYRQALGQGPEFLTYFNYEAQQDKSGLPNDRFSAERPEGSISTLTIQRTEQRDSAMYRCASSQSGQSNYGYTFGSGTRLTVV.

The V gene is TRBV19, the J gene TRBJ1-2; D is unclear. Germline assignment: CDR1 LNHDA and CDR2 SQIVND (reference sequence). This CDR3 is 12 amino acids long. The ends were cut back, 6 bases at V and 4 bases at J, with 9 bases in the middle. CDR3 residues: CASSQTVYGYTF. CDR3 bases: TGTGCCAGTAGCCAAACAGTCTATGGCTACACCTTC. The whole variable domain, remainder taken from reference TRBV19 and TRBJ1-2, is DGGITQSPKYLFRKEGQNVTLSCEQNLNHDAMYWYRQDPGQGLRLIYYSQIVNDFQKGDIAEGYSVSREKKESFPLTVTSAQKNPTAFYLCASSQTVYGYTFGSGTRLTVV.

The chain couples TRBV6-6 to TRBJ2-3; the match to TRBD2 covers 10 bases. The CDR3 contains 18 residues. Trimming took 5 bases from V and 2 from J; bases not matched to a gene: 13. Germline lookup yields CDR1 MNHNY and CDR2 SVGAGI (reference sequence). CDR3: CASSPFAPTSGVTDTQYF. Here the CDR3 DNA reads TGTGCCAGCAGTCCCTTCGCCCCCACTAGCGGGGTCACAGATACGCAGTATTTT.

The chain combines TRBV19 with TRBJ2-2; weak D call: TRBD1 (5 bases). Trimming removed 2 bases at V and 0 bases at J, with 10 bases between. The V gene's germline CDR1 is LNHDA and CDR2 SQIVND (reference sequence). CDR3 length: 16 residues. The CDR3 nucleotides are TGTGCCAGTAGTATATGGGGCAGACCGAACACCGGGGAGCTGTTTTTT. Its translation is CASSIWGRPNTGELFF.

The chain joins TRBV30 to TRBJ1-2; 10 bases map to TRBD1. After removal of 0 bases from V and 1 base from J, the junction contained 8 bases not matched to a gene. The CDR3 sequence is 17 residues long. Germline CDR1 and CDR2: GTSNPN and SVGIG (reference sequence). CDR3 region: CAWSVGTGEKLNYGYTF. The CDR3 DNA sequence: TGTGCCTGGAGTGTAGGGACAGGGGAGAAGCTTAACTATGGCTACACCTTC. Looking up the rest from reference TRBV30 and TRBJ1-2 gives the full variable domain: SQTIHQWPATLVQPVGSPLSLECTVEGTSNPNLYWYRQAAGRGLQLLFYSVGIGQISSEVPQNLSASRPQDRQFILSSKKLLLSDSGFYLCAWSVGTGEKLNYGYTFGSGTRLTVV.

The table lists this clone with a count of one. The V and J genes are TRBV7-2 and TRBJ1-2, with D perhaps matching TRBD1 (6 bases). CDR3 size: 15 residues. Germline CDR1 is SGHTA and CDR2 is FQGNSA. The V gene lost 2 bases and the J gene lost 5 bases, with 15 bases spanning the gap. CDR3 protein: CASSLSDRREYGYTF. For the CDR3, the DNA is TGTGCCAGCAGCTTATCCGACAGGAGAGAGTATGGCTACACCTTC.

The rearrangement joins TRBV3-1 (or the pseudogene TRBV3-2) to TRBJ1-3, with TRBD1 matching over 7 bases. The trim removed 6 bases at V and 4 bases at J, leaving 6 bases unmatched. The germline CDR1 and CDR2 sequences are LGHDT and YNNKEL (reference sequence). The CDR3 covers 14 residues. Written as DNA, the CDR3 is TGTGCCAGCAGACTGACAGGGTCCGGAAACACCATATATTTT. Its translation is CASRLTGSGNTIYF.

CDR3 nucleotide sequence: TGCGCCAGCAGCTTAACAGGGGGGAGGTTTATTAAGGAGACCCAGTACTTC. It codes for CASSLTGGRFIKETQYF. The chain links TRBV5-1 to TRBJ2-5; 8 bases align to TRBD1. Trimming cost V 2 bases and J 5 bases; bases outside gene matches: 14. CDR1 SGHRS and CDR2 YFSETQ come from the germline V gene. This CDR3 region has 17 residues.

This clone has just a few counts. In DNA, the CDR3 is TGTGCCAGCAGCCCAAACGGGGGAAGCACAGATACGCAGTATTTT. This translates into CASSPNGGSTDTQYF. The V and J genes are TRBV6-4 and TRBJ2-3; maybe TRBD2 (6 bases). Germline CDR1 MRHNA, CDR2 SNTAGT. This CDR3 is built from 15 residues. V lost 6 bases and J 0 bases, leaving 13 bases between the germline ends.

The J gene is TRBJ2-5, the V gene TRBV7-3; 7 nucleotides line up with TRBD1. The CDR3 extends over 13 amino acids. CDR1 is SGHTA and CDR2 is FQGTGA in the germline V gene. The trim removed 5 bases at V and 3 bases at J, leaving 3 bases unmatched. CDR3 amino acids: CASSQGTEETQYF. In DNA, the CDR3 is TGTGCCAGCAGCCAAGGGACAGAAGAGACCCAGTACTTC.

This chain joins TRBV27 and TRBJ2-7, with D perhaps TRBD2 (6 bases). CDR1 and CDR2 (germline): MNHEY, SMNVEV (reference sequence). Deletions cut 3 bases from V and 4 bases from J, with 13 bases between. The CDR3 consists of 14 residues. The CDR3 reads CASSFLPGAYEQYF. The DNA of the CDR3 is TGTGCCAGCAGTTTTCTTCCGGGAGCTTACGAGCAGTACTTC.

The V and J genes are TRBV11-2 and TRBJ1-4; a possible D gene is TRBD1 (5 bases). The ends were cut back, 1 base at V and 8 bases at J, with 14 bases in the middle. The CDR3 is 15 residues long. CDR1 and CDR2 from the germline V gene are SGHAT and FQNNGV. The CDR3 DNA sequence: TGTGCCAGCAGCTTAGTCGGGGGGGGTCAAGAAAAACTGTTTTTT. Residues: CASSLVGGGQEKLFF.